These 18 T cell receptor beta chains were sequenced from one sample in a study of T cell responses to AZD1222 COVID-19 vaccine. Measured with immunoSEQ multiplex PCR; TCRdb has only the in-frame clones, and not every one. The data show around 66,000 clones, roughly 87% seen once. Sequencing used peripheral blood, obtained on day 0 of AZD1222 vaccination. The receptors stem from an adult in good health.

The genes are TRBV15 and TRBJ1-5; the match to TRBD1 covers 9 bases. CDR1 and CDR2 from the germline V gene are LNHNV and YYDKDF (reference sequence). V lost 1 base to trimming and J lost 3 bases; unmatched junction nucleotides: 4. The CDR3 runs 16 residues. CDR3: CATSRGDRDDNQPQHF. In DNA form, the CDR3 reads TGTGCCACCAGCAGAGGGGACAGGGACGACAATCAGCCCCAGCATTTT.

The V gene is TRBV10-3, the J gene TRBJ1-6, with TRBD1 matching 7 bases. With V trimmed by 0 bases and J by 7 bases, 3 bases remained unmatched. The germline CDR1 and CDR2 sequences are ENHRY and SYGVKD. The CDR3 runs to 15 residues. The CDR3 DNA follows: TGTGCCATCAGTGAGTCGTCGGACAGGAATTCACCCCTCCACTTT. Translating gives CAISESSDRNSPLHF.

The chain is built from TRBV30 and TRBJ2-7, with unresolved D. This CDR3 contains 13 residues. The V end lost 0 bases, the J end lost 3 bases, and 9 bases lay between the germline ends. Germline V gene sequence: CDR1 GTSNPN, CDR2 SVGIG (reference sequence). In DNA, the CDR3 is TGTGCCTGGAGTGTATCGGCACTCTACGAGCAGTACTTC. Protein sequence: CAWSVSALYEQYF.

The chain employs TRBV6-5 and TRBJ2-7; 9 nucleotides agree with TRBD1. V was pared by 7 bases and J by 5 bases, with 6 bases of the junction left unmatched. Germline V gene lookup returns CDR1 MNHEY and CDR2 SVGAGI. The CDR3 has 13 residues. CDR3 loop: CASNRGLPNEQYF. For the CDR3, the DNA is TGTGCCAGCAACAGGGGGCTACCGAACGAGCAGTACTTC.

V and J are TRBV3-1 (or the pseudogene TRBV3-2) and TRBJ1-2, with D uncertain. V lost 1 base and J 4 bases, leaving 7 bases between the germline ends. From germline, CDR1 is LGHDT and CDR2 YNNKEL (reference sequence). The length of the CDR3 is 13 residues. The CDR3 sequence: CASSQGGSYGYTF. CDR3 sequence (DNA): TGTGCCAGCAGCCAAGGGGGAAGCTATGGCTACACCTTC.

The chain carries TRBV5-6 and TRBJ1-6; a weak D match, TRBD1 (6 bases). The ends were cut back, 1 base at V and 8 bases at J, with 10 bases in the middle. CDR3 length: 14 residues. The V gene's germline CDR1 is SGHDT and CDR2 YYEEEE. The CDR3 sequence: CASSLFQGHSPLHF. The DNA of the CDR3 is TGTGCCAGCAGCTTGTTCCAGGGGCATTCACCCCTCCACTTT.

The chain employs TRBV6-5 and TRBJ2-7; no clear D gene. The CDR3 contains 12 residues. In germline, CDR1 is MNHEY, CDR2 SVGAGI. Trimming stripped 0 bases from V and 4 bases from J, with 4 bases between. Written as DNA, the CDR3 is TGTGCCAGCAGTTACTCGCCATACGAGCAGTACTTC. Translation gives CASSYSPYEQYF.

J is TRBJ1-3 and V is TRBV12-3 or TRBV12-4; no definite D call. The CDR3 is 13 amino acids. V lost 3 bases and J lost 7, with 10 bases in between. CDR3: CASSFGQRNTIYF. CDR3 DNA: TGTGCCAGCAGTTTTGGTCAGAGGAACACCATATATTTT.

The chain recombines TRBV13 with TRBJ1-2; TRBD1 agrees at 8 bases. J lost 7 bases, V lost 5 bases, and 21 bases had no gene match. Germline CDR1 PRHDT, CDR2 FYEKMQ (reference sequence). The CDR3 extends over 18 amino acids. In nucleotides, the CDR3 is TGTGCCAGCAGCCGACGCGAGGGAGTGACAGGGGCTGGAGGTGGCTACACCTTC. Its protein is CASSRREGVTGAGGGYTF.

The chain couples TRBV2 to TRBJ1-5; perhaps TRBD1 as D (5 bases). The CDR3 runs to 16 residues. V lost 1 base to trimming and J lost 1 base, with 11 bases between them. CDR1 is SNHLY and CDR2 is FYNNEI in the germline V gene. The chain's CDR3 is CASSEEGRASNQPQHF. The CDR3 DNA sequence: TGTGCCAGCAGTGAAGAGGGCAGGGCCAGCAATCAGCCCCAGCATTTT.

The rearrangement joins TRBV28 to TRBJ1-1; TRBD1 matches 7 bases. V shed 6 bases, J shed 0 bases, and the junction held 10 bases outside the gene matches. Looked up from germline, CDR1 is MDHEN and CDR2 is SYDVKM. The CDR3 consists of 16 residues. The CDR3 spells CASSPPSGQLNTEAFF. CDR3 coding DNA: TGTGCCAGCAGCCCCCCCTCGGGACAGTTGAACACTGAAGCTTTCTTT.

The chain uses TRBV7-9 and TRBJ2-7; 7 bases line up with TRBD2. The V and J ends lost 5 bases and 10 bases, in that order; junction bases with no gene match: 8. The CDR3 length is 12 residues. Germline CDR1 reads SEHNR; CDR2 reads FQNEAQ (reference sequence). The CDR3 region is CASSGSGTNQYF. CDR3 coding DNA: TGTGCCAGCAGCGGATCCGGGACTAATCAGTACTTC.

V and J are TRBV27 and TRBJ2-7, with 9 bases fitting TRBD1. Germline assignment: CDR1 MNHEY and CDR2 SMNVEV (reference sequence). The CDR3 covers 16 residues. V dropped 1 base and J dropped 5; count of bases not matched to a gene: 9. The CDR3 DNA reads as TGTGCCAGCAGTTTATACCTCCCGGGACAGGGAGACGAGCAGTACTTC. Its translation: CASSLYLPGQGDEQYF.

The chain's CDR3 is CASGGWGETQYF. CDR3 nucleotides: TGTGCCAGTGGGGGATGGGGTGAGACCCAGTACTTC. This sequence joins TRBV19 and TRBJ2-5; D tentatively fits TRBD1 or TRBD2 (5 bases each). The CDR3 is 12 amino acids. V was cut by 8 bases and J by 5 bases, with 12 bases left in between. CDR1 LNHDA and CDR2 SQIVND come from the germline V gene (reference sequence).

This clone came up a few times. The genes are TRBV28 and TRBJ1-5, with TRBD1 matching 9 bases. J gave up 7 bases and V 6 bases, and 10 bases lay outside the gene matches. The CDR3 is 15 residues long. Germline CDR1 reads MDHEN; CDR2 reads SYDVKM. CDR3 bases: TGTGCCAGCAGGCCCGGGACAGGGAGTATGCAGCCCCAGCATTTT. Amino acids: CASRPGTGSMQPQHF. Based on the CDR3 plus reference TRBV28 and TRBJ1-5, the full variable domain is DVKVTQSSRYLVKRTGEKVFLECVQDMDHENMFWYRQDPGLGLRLIYFSYDVKMKEKGDIPEGYSVSREKKERFSLILESASTNQTSMYLCASRPGTGSMQPQHFGDGTRLSIL.

The chain couples TRBV5-1 to TRBJ2-7; D is possibly TRBD1 or TRBD2 (5 bases each). The CDR3 is 14 residues long. The germline V and J ends were trimmed by 2 bases and 3 bases, with 12 bases remaining between them. Germline V lookup: CDR1 SGHRS, CDR2 YFSETQ. CDR3 residues: CASSFKGSNYEQYF. The CDR3 DNA is TGCGCCAGCAGCTTCAAGGGGAGCAACTACGAGCAGTACTTC.

On this clone itself: Other nucleotide sequences from this sample produce the same CDR3. This rearrangement joins TRBV29-1 to TRBJ2-5, with TRBD1 as a possible D gene (6 bases). CDR1 and CDR2 (germline): SQVTM, ANQGSEA. The CDR3 spans 12 residues. V lost 6 bases and J 0 bases, leaving 8 bases between the germline ends. DNA of the CDR3: TGCAGCGTCCGGACAGACCAAGAGACCCAGTACTTC. This encodes CSVRTDQETQYF.

The chain combines TRBV27 with TRBJ1-2; 8 bases map to TRBD1. J was trimmed by 4 bases and V by 6 bases; bases with no gene match: 4. The CDR3 has 13 residues. The germline gives CDR1 MNHEY, CDR2 SMNVEV (reference sequence). CDR3 sequence: CASSPTGAYGYTF. CDR3 sequence (DNA): TGTGCCAGCAGCCCGACAGGGGCCTATGGCTACACCTTC.